One sample yielded the 13 T cell receptor beta chains listed below, sequenced in a study of shared clonotypes between healthy human individuals. Only in-frame clones appear in the TCRdb table, and some are missing; sequencing was by immunoSEQ multiplex PCR. The sample has more than 2 million clones, roughly 93% seen once. Selected positively for CCR7 and CD45RO-negative, naive CD8 cells excluded terminally differentiated effector memory CD45RA+ cells. Sequenced input: naive CD8+ T cells from PBMCs. The receptors were gathered from a man aged 18 to 29 in good health. Some clones in this sample may be carry-over from other donors' samples.

This sequence joins TRBV27 and TRBJ2-3, with TRBD2 identical over 11 bases. Germline V gives CDR1 MNHEY, CDR2 SMNVEV (reference sequence). CDR3 length: 16 amino acids. The V and J ends lost 5 bases and 6 bases, in that order; junction bases with no gene match: 10. The CDR3 sequence is CASSKILAGGTDTQYF. For the CDR3, the DNA is TGTGCCAGCAGTAAAATCCTAGCGGGAGGTACCGATACGCAGTATTTT.

This chain joins TRBV19 and TRBJ2-1; 9 bases line up with TRBD2. Germline CDR1 LNHDA, CDR2 SQIVND (reference sequence). This CDR3 contains 15 residues. Losses at the gene ends were 3 bases for V and 6 bases for J; bases not matched to a gene: 6. CDR3: CASSMVAGVSNEQFF. CDR3 sequence (DNA): TGTGCCAGTAGTATGGTAGCGGGAGTATCCAATGAGCAGTTCTTC. The full variable domain, with the rest looked up from reference TRBV19 and TRBJ2-1, is DGGITQSPKYLFRKEGQNVTLSCEQNLNHDAMYWYRQDPGQGLRLIYYSQIVNDFQKGDIAEGYSVSREKKESFPLTVTSAQKNPTAFYLCASSMVAGVSNEQFFGPGTRLTVL.

CDR3 sequence reads: CASSLGGLASPYEQYF. Here the CDR3 DNA reads TGTGCCAGCAGCTTAGGGGGCCTAGCGAGTCCCTACGAGCAGTACTTC. The chain carries TRBV7-9 and TRBJ2-7; perhaps TRBD2 as D (6 bases). This CDR3 spans 16 amino acids. V lost 1 base and J lost 2, with 15 bases in between. Germline CDR1 reads SEHNR; CDR2 reads FQNEAQ (reference sequence). The variable domain in full, with the rest retrieved from reference TRBV7-9 and TRBJ2-7, is DTGVSQNPRHKITKRGQNVTFRCDPISEHNRLYWYRQTLGQGPEFLTYFQNEAQLEKSRLLSDRFSAERPKGSFSTLEIQRTEQGDSAMYLCASSLGGLASPYEQYFGPGTRLTVT.

The V call is TRBV2, the J call TRBJ1-5, with D maybe TRBD1 (5 bases). V was trimmed by 8 bases and J by 8 bases, leaving 19 bases between them. The length of the CDR3 is 14 residues. The germline V gene has CDR1 SNHLY and CDR2 FYNNEI. CDR3 DNA: TGTGCCAGCTCAGCCCGGGGGACCAGGGAGCCCCAGCATTTT. It is translated as CASSARGTREPQHF.

This clone has a single count. The chain is built from TRBV19 and TRBJ2-1; TRBD2 matches 10 bases. The germline CDR1 and CDR2 sequences are LNHDA and SQIVND (reference sequence). Trimming at V came to 3 bases and at J to 8 bases, leaving 7 bases not matched to a gene. The CDR3 has 15 residues. CDR3 region: CASSIFSGRVHEQFF. The CDR3 DNA is TGTGCCAGTAGTATCTTCAGCGGGAGGGTACATGAGCAGTTCTTC.

This chain uses TRBV19 with TRBJ2-2, with 8 bases identical to TRBD1. Unmatched junction bases numbered 7, after V lost 6 bases and J lost 4 bases. Per germline, CDR1 LNHDA and CDR2 SQIVND (reference sequence). This CDR3 spans 15 amino acids. For the CDR3, the DNA is TGTGCCAGTAGAGGGAAGGACAGGGTCACCGGGGAGCTGTTTTTT. Its protein is CASRGKDRVTGELFF.

Note on this clone: Other DNA sequences in the sample encode the same CDR3. V usage is TRBV2 and J usage is TRBJ2-7; 7 bases map to TRBD2. Germline V gives CDR1 SNHLY, CDR2 FYNNEI. J gave up 2 bases and V 6 bases, and 1 base lay outside the gene matches. This CDR3 is built from 12 residues. This chain's CDR3 is CASSSGTYEQYF. CDR3 coding DNA: TGTGCCAGCAGCAGCGGGACCTACGAGCAGTACTTC.

V and J are TRBV7-9 and TRBJ2-5, with 7 bases that match TRBD1. This CDR3 region has 15 residues. Germline V gene data show CDR1 as SEHNR and CDR2 as FQNEAQ (reference sequence). V gave up 5 bases and J gave up 0 bases; unmatched junction bases: 6. CDR3: CASSPRDSHQETQYF. CDR3 nucleotides: TGTGCCAGCAGCCCCAGGGACAGCCACCAAGAGACCCAGTACTTC.

As concerns this clone: Other DNA sequences in the same sample also yield this CDR3. The chain has TRBV7-9 and TRBJ2-7; 8 nucleotides align to TRBD1. The V segment lost 2 bases and the J segment 6 bases; nucleotides outside the gene matches: 3. Germline assignment: CDR1 SEHNR and CDR2 FQNEAQ (reference sequence). CDR3 length: 13 amino acids. Here the CDR3 DNA reads TGTGCCAGCAGCTTACAGGGGGCGCGCGAGCAGTACTTC. Protein: CASSLQGAREQYF. Full variable domain (missing parts from reference TRBV7-9 and TRBJ2-7): DTGVSQNPRHKITKRGQNVTFRCDPISEHNRLYWYRQTLGQGPEFLTYFQNEAQLEKSRLLSDRFSAERPKGSFSTLEIQRTEQGDSAMYLCASSLQGAREQYFGPGTRLTVT.

The chain joins TRBV5-1 to TRBJ2-7; D ambiguous. Germline lookup yields CDR1 SGHRS and CDR2 YFSETQ. The CDR3 is made up of 14 amino acids. The ends were cut back, 4 bases at V and 5 bases at J, with 16 bases in the middle. CDR3 nucleotide sequence: TGCGCCAGCAGCATACACGGACCAAAAGACGAGCAGTACTTC. Encoded protein: CASSIHGPKDEQYF.

The CDR3 loop is CASSPGTPWGSYNEQFF. The CDR3 DNA reads as TGTGCCAGCAGCCCCGGGACTCCTTGGGGCTCCTACAATGAGCAGTTCTTC. The chain uses TRBV7-2 and TRBJ2-1, with a possible D match to TRBD2 (6 bases). CDR3 length: 17 residues. The V gene's germline CDR1 is SGHTA and CDR2 FQGNSA. The germline V and J ends were trimmed by 5 bases and 0 bases, with 17 bases remaining between them.

This clone occurred a few times. The chain carries TRBV28 and TRBJ1-1; D is ambiguous. Germline assignment: CDR1 MDHEN and CDR2 SYDVKM. With 6 bases removed from V and 7 bases from J, the gap between germline ends came to 15 bases. This CDR3 region has 13 residues. DNA for the CDR3: TGTGCCAGCAGGCCCCCGAGGGAGGTTGAAGCTTTCTTT. This gives the protein CASRPPREVEAFF.

The chain employs TRBV11-1 and TRBJ2-3; D unclear. In germline, CDR1 is SGHAT, CDR2 FQDESV (reference sequence). Deletions cut 5 bases from V and 3 bases from J, with 18 bases between. The CDR3 consists of 16 residues. Here the CDR3 DNA reads TGTGCCAGCAGCCGGGCCCTGGAAAGAGGTACAGATACGCAGTATTTT. Translating gives CASSRALERGTDTQYF.